The 30 T cell receptor beta chains presented below share a single source sample, sequenced in a study of cytomegalovirus exposure and HLA in healthy donors. It was with 60 Vbeta and 13 Jbeta primers that the PCR ran. TCRdb's copy holds only in-frame clones and misses some; the assay was immunoSEQ multiplex PCR. The sample holds 100,000 or so clones, about three quarters seen once. Sequenced: PBMCs. All receptors derive from a male donor in good health and CMV-seronegative.

The chain combines TRBV27 with TRBJ2-3; 10 bases line up with TRBD2. The CDR3 runs 18 residues. Germline V gene data show CDR1 as MNHEY and CDR2 as SMNVEV (reference sequence). The J segment lost 2 bases and the V segment lost 2 bases, leaving 10 bases of the junction unmatched. Here the CDR3 reads CASSLATPSGSITDTQYF. CDR3 bases: TGTGCCAGCAGTTTAGCCACTCCTAGCGGGAGTATCACAGATACGCAGTATTTT.

The chain combines TRBV30 with TRBJ2-3; 8 positions match TRBD1. Germline V gene data show CDR1 as GTSNPN and CDR2 as SVGIG (reference sequence). J lost 6 bases, V lost 3 bases, and 8 bases had no gene match. The CDR3 length is 14 residues. The CDR3 sequence is CAWRKQGEGDTQYF. The CDR3 nucleotides read TGTGCCTGGAGAAAACAGGGGGAAGGGGATACGCAGTATTTT. Filled out from reference TRBV30 and TRBJ2-3, the complete variable domain reads SQTIHQWPATLVQPVGSPLSLECTVEGTSNPNLYWYRQAAGRGLQLLFYSVGIGQISSEVPQNLSASRPQDRQFILSSKKLLLSDSGFYLCAWRKQGEGDTQYFGPGTRLTVL.

The V call is TRBV20-1, the J call TRBJ2-5; the match to TRBD2 covers 8 bases. V lost 5 bases, J lost 11 bases, and 7 bases stayed unmatched. From germline, CDR1 is DFQATT and CDR2 SNEGSKA (reference sequence). The CDR3 is 11 residues long. This CDR3 reads CSARLAREQYF. The CDR3 nucleotides are TGCAGTGCTCGACTAGCGCGGGAGCAGTACTTC.

J is TRBJ1-2 and V is TRBV19; D call uncertain. Germline CDR1 reads LNHDA; CDR2 reads SQIVND (reference sequence). Trimming pared 3 bases from V and 0 bases from J, leaving 5 bases between. CDR3 length: 13 amino acids. The CDR3 region is CASSIGSNYGYTF. The CDR3 DNA is TGTGCCAGTAGTATTGGCTCTAACTATGGCTACACCTTC.

The gene calls are TRBV7-9 and TRBJ1-1; 7 bases match TRBD1. Germline V lookup: CDR1 SEHNR, CDR2 FQNEAQ (reference sequence). The CDR3 is 17 residues long. V lost 5 bases to trimming and J lost 4 bases; unmatched junction nucleotides: 16. The CDR3 sequence is CASSPQGGPRPSTEAFF. The CDR3 DNA is TGTGCCAGCAGCCCCCAGGGGGGTCCTCGGCCGAGCACTGAAGCTTTCTTT.

The chain has TRBV27 and TRBJ2-2; a possible D gene is TRBD1 (6 bases). There are 15 residues in the CDR3. CDR1 is MNHEY, CDR2 SMNVEV, per germline (reference sequence). Trimming took 3 bases from V and 5 from J, leaving 13 bases between them. CDR3 sequence reads: CASSLEGGWTGELFF. CDR3 sequence (DNA): TGTGCCAGCAGTTTGGAAGGGGGTTGGACCGGGGAGCTGTTTTTT.

V and J are TRBV28 and TRBJ1-5, with 11 positions matching TRBD1. Looked up from germline, CDR1 is MDHEN and CDR2 is SYDVKM. The V gene end was trimmed by 5 bases and the J gene end by 4 bases; junction bases not matched to a gene: 10. The CDR3 is 17 amino acids. The CDR3 DNA sequence: TGTGCCAGCAGTAAAACCGGGACAGGGGGACGGAATCAGCCCCAGCATTTT. It yields the protein CASSKTGTGGRNQPQHF. Variable domain in full (rest from reference TRBV28 and TRBJ1-5): DVKVTQSSRYLVKRTGEKVFLECVQDMDHENMFWYRQDPGLGLRLIYFSYDVKMKEKGDIPEGYSVSREKKERFSLILESASTNQTSMYLCASSKTGTGGRNQPQHFGDGTRLSIL.

V and J are TRBV11-3 and TRBJ2-7, with a tentative D call TRBD2 (5 bases). Germline V lookup: CDR1 SGHNT, CDR2 YENEEA. CDR3 length: 14 amino acids. V lost 1 base to trimming and J lost 6 bases, with 13 bases between them. The DNA for the CDR3 is TGTGCCAGCAGCTTAGGCGGCACCGGGGTCGAGCAGTACTTC. Translation: CASSLGGTGVEQYF.

There are a few counts of this clone. The V call is TRBV10-1, the J call TRBJ2-3, with a possible D match to TRBD1 (5 bases). CDR1 and CDR2 (germline): WNHNN, SYGVQD (reference sequence). The CDR3 totals 17 residues. V lost 3 bases and J lost 3, with 19 bases in between. CDR3 protein: CASSEGQEASTTDTQYF. CDR3 bases: TGCGCCAGCAGTGAAGGACAAGAGGCGTCCACGACAGATACGCAGTATTTT.

The table lists this clone with a few counts. V is TRBV5-1 and J is TRBJ2-3, with D perhaps matching TRBD1 (5 bases). V was shortened by 0 bases and J by 1 base, with 9 bases between the two germline ends. This CDR3 is built from 15 residues. Germline CDR1 is SGHRS and CDR2 is YFSETQ. CDR3 sequence: CASSLDRPGTDTQYF. The CDR3 region has the DNA TGCGCCAGCAGCTTGGACAGGCCCGGCACAGATACGCAGTATTTT.

In this sample, this clone turned up once. V and J are TRBV28 and TRBJ1-4, with 9 nucleotides matching TRBD1. Trimming at V came to 4 bases and at J to 7 bases, leaving 10 bases not matched to a gene. Looked up from germline, CDR1 is MDHEN and CDR2 is SYDVKM. CDR3 length equals 16 residues. CDR3 DNA: TGTGCCAGCAGTTCCACCTCACAGGGGGCGACTGAAAAACTGTTTTTT. Protein sequence: CASSSTSQGATEKLFF.

The chain joins TRBV29-1 to TRBJ2-6, with D unresolved. Between the trimmed V and J ends, which lost 6 bases and 0 bases, there was a span of 15 bases. Looked up from germline, CDR1 is SQVTM and CDR2 is ANQGSEA. The length of the CDR3 is 16 residues. CDR3 sequence reads: CSVHTDINSGANVLTF. As DNA, the CDR3 is TGCAGCGTCCACACAGATATCAACTCTGGGGCCAACGTCCTGACTTTC.

The V gene is TRBV19, the J gene TRBJ1-1; no clear D. This CDR3 contains 15 residues. The germline V gene has CDR1 LNHDA and CDR2 SQIVND (reference sequence). The V gene lost 6 bases and the J gene lost 4 bases, with 18 bases spanning the gap. CDR3 amino acids: CASSLLAGASTEAFF. The CDR3 coding sequence is TGTGCCAGTAGCCTACTTGCGGGAGCAAGCACTGAAGCTTTCTTT.

The chain combines TRBV11-3 with TRBJ1-1, with TRBD1 matching over 8 bases. The CDR3 length is 13 residues. Germline CDR1 SGHNT, CDR2 YENEEA. V gave up 6 bases and J gave up 3 bases; unmatched junction bases: 3. CDR3 DNA: TGTGCCAGCAGGCAGGGGGCGTACACTGAAGCTTTCTTT. It specifies CASRQGAYTEAFF.

In its sample, this clone was seen a few times. V is TRBV28 and J is TRBJ2-7; a weak D match, TRBD2 (6 bases). Looked up from germline, CDR1 is MDHEN and CDR2 is SYDVKM. V lost 5 bases, J lost 2 bases, and 13 bases lay in between. This CDR3 region has 14 residues. The CDR3 here is CASSPSGLAYEQYF. As DNA, the CDR3 is TGTGCCAGCAGTCCCTCGGGACTTGCCTACGAGCAGTACTTC.

The gene calls are TRBV7-2 and TRBJ1-2; D is unclear. V lost 0 bases, J lost 13 bases, and 15 bases lay in between. The V gene's germline CDR1 is SGHTA and CDR2 FQGNSA. This CDR3 region has 13 residues. The CDR3 here is CASSLAGILSPTF. The DNA for the CDR3 is TGTGCCAGCAGCTTAGCCGGGATCTTGAGTCCCACCTTC.

The J gene is TRBJ1-2, the V gene TRBV9, with TRBD1 as a possible D gene (5 bases). V lost 0 bases and J lost 4, with 13 bases in between. Germline values: CDR1 SGDLS, CDR2 YYNGEE. There are 15 residues in the CDR3. Written as DNA, the CDR3 is TGTGCCAGCAGCGTAGAGGTGGGGCAGGTCTATGGCTACACCTTC. Residues: CASSVEVGQVYGYTF.

The chain couples TRBV4-2 to TRBJ2-1, with 8 bases that match TRBD2. CDR1 is LGHNA and CDR2 is YNFKEQ in the germline V gene. The J segment lost 7 bases and the V segment lost 8 bases, leaving 7 bases of the junction unmatched. The CDR3 runs to 13 residues. DNA for the CDR3: TGTGCCAGCGAGGCGGGGGGCGGGAATGAGCAGTTCTTC. It codes for CASEAGGGNEQFF.

This clone appeared a single time. The V and J genes are TRBV28 and TRBJ1-6; no reliable D call. V was cut by 4 bases and J by 12 bases, with 7 bases left in between. Germline-derived CDR1 and CDR2 are MDHEN and SYDVKM. The CDR3 is made up of 11 amino acids. The CDR3 protein is CASSSREPLHF. The CDR3 DNA reads TGTGCCAGCAGTTCAAGAGAACCCCTCCACTTT.

The rearrangement uses TRBV7-3 and TRBJ2-5; 8 bases line up with TRBD2. CDR1 is SGHTA, CDR2 FQGTGA, per germline. V shed 5 bases, J shed 10 bases, and the junction held 18 bases outside the gene matches. The CDR3 extends over 16 amino acids. The CDR3 nucleotides read TGTGCCAGCAGCCCCAGCGGCACTAGCGGCTCCTGGGGCCAGTACTTC. As protein: CASSPSGTSGSWGQYF.

The chain uses TRBV28 and TRBJ2-7; 10 bases match TRBD2. Looked up from germline, CDR1 is MDHEN and CDR2 is SYDVKM. J lost 4 bases, V lost 10 bases, and 7 bases had no gene match. This CDR3 has 13 residues. The CDR3 loop is CATASGRPYEQYF. For the CDR3, the DNA is TGTGCCACCGCTAGCGGGAGACCTTACGAGCAGTACTTC.

J is TRBJ2-3 and V is TRBV6-6, with a tentative D call TRBD1 (6 bases). Germline assignment: CDR1 MNHNY and CDR2 SVGAGI (reference sequence). The CDR3 runs 15 residues. V was trimmed by 10 bases and J by 5 bases, leaving 22 bases between them. The CDR3 DNA follows: TGTGCCATCTTTTTGGGACACCCCATGGGAGATACGCAGTATTTT. Encoded protein: CAIFLGHPMGDTQYF.

Here the CDR3 reads CASSPRGLESYEQYF. The CDR3 nucleotides are TGTGCCAGCAGCCCCCGGGGTCTCGAATCCTACGAGCAGTACTTC. The chain is built from TRBV9 and TRBJ2-7, with D maybe TRBD2 (5 bases). V gave up 4 bases and J gave up 1 base, with 15 bases separating them. The CDR3 extends over 15 amino acids. The germline CDR1 and CDR2 sequences are SGDLS and YYNGEE.

The chain links TRBV19 to TRBJ2-1, with TRBD2 as a possible D gene (6 bases). The CDR3 has 16 amino acids. Deletions cut 1 base from V and 0 bases from J, with 10 bases between. The germline gives CDR1 LNHDA, CDR2 SQIVND (reference sequence). This CDR3 is CASSIVGSGSYNEQFF. CDR3 DNA: TGTGCCAGTAGTATAGTCGGTAGCGGCTCCTACAATGAGCAGTTCTTC.

The chain is built from TRBV7-2 and TRBJ2-7; 7 nucleotides align to TRBD1. Germline trimming cut 5 bases from V and 0 bases from J; bases unmatched to any gene: 7. The length of the CDR3 is 15 residues. The germline gives CDR1 SGHTA, CDR2 FQGNSA. The CDR3 protein is CASSKNRDSSYEQYF. CDR3 DNA sequence: TGTGCCAGCAGCAAAAATCGGGACAGCTCCTACGAGCAGTACTTC.

The genes are TRBV13 and TRBJ2-7; no reliable D call. This CDR3 is 14 amino acids long. V was shortened by 4 bases and J by 6 bases, with 16 bases between the two germline ends. The germline CDR1 and CDR2 sequences are PRHDT and FYEKMQ (reference sequence). CDR3 DNA: TGTGCCAGCAGCTCAAGCCTAGGTTTCTCCGAGCAGTACTTC. Its translation is CASSSSLGFSEQYF.

V gene TRBV18 combines with J gene TRBJ1-3; D possibly corresponds to TRBD1 (6 bases). The V and J ends lost 3 bases and 3 bases respectively, with 18 bases between them. Per the germline V gene, CDR1 is KGHSH and CDR2 is LQKENI. The CDR3 has 17 residues. CDR3 amino acids: CASSPRTGQLYGNTIYF. CDR3 coding DNA: TGTGCCAGCTCACCCCGCACTGGACAGCTTTATGGAAACACCATATATTTT.

Written as DNA, the CDR3 is TGCGCCAGCAGCTCGGCTACCAGGGAGACCCAGTACTTC. This codes for CASSSATRETQYF. The chain uses TRBV5-1 and TRBJ2-5, with D unresolved. V dropped 3 bases and J dropped 5 bases, with 11 bases sitting between them. Per the germline V gene, CDR1 is SGHRS and CDR2 is YFSETQ. This CDR3 comprises 13 residues.

The rearrangement links TRBV11-3 to TRBJ1-3; 12 positions agree with TRBD1. V lost 0 bases, J lost 8 bases, and 14 bases stayed unmatched. Germline V lookup: CDR1 SGHNT, CDR2 YENEEA. The CDR3 contains 19 residues. CDR3 amino acids: CASSLDNGKGQGAYDTIYF. The CDR3 nucleotides read TGTGCCAGCAGCTTAGATAATGGGAAGGGACAGGGGGCATATGACACCATATATTTT.

V and J are TRBV4-1 and TRBJ2-2, with D unresolved. The germline CDR1 and CDR2 sequences are MGHRA and YSYEKL. CDR3 length: 13 amino acids. V was trimmed by 4 bases and J by 2 bases, leaving 5 bases between them. The CDR3 sequence: CASSRRNTGELFF. In DNA form, the CDR3 reads TGCGCCAGCAGCCGGAGAAACACCGGGGAGCTGTTTTTT.